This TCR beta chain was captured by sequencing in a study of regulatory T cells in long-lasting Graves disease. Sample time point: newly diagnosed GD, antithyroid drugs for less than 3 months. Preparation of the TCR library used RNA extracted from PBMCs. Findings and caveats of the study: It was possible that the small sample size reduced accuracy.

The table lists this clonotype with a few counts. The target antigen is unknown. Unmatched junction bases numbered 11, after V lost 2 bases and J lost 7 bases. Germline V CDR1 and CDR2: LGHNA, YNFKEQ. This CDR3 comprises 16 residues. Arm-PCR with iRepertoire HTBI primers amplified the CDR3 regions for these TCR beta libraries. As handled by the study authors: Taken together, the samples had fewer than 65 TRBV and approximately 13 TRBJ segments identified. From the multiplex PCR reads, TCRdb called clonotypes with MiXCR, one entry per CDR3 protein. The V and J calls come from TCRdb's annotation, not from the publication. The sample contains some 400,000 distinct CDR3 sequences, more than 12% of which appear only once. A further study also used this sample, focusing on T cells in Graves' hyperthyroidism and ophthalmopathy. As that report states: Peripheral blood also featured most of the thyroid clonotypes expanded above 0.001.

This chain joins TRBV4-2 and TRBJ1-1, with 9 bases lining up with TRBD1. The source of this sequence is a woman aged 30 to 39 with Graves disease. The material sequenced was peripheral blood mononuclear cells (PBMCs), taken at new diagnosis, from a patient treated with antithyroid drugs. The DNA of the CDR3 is TGTGCCAGCAGCCAACCCAGGGGGACAGGGACGGTTGAAGCTTTCTTT. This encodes CASSQPRGTGTVEAFF.